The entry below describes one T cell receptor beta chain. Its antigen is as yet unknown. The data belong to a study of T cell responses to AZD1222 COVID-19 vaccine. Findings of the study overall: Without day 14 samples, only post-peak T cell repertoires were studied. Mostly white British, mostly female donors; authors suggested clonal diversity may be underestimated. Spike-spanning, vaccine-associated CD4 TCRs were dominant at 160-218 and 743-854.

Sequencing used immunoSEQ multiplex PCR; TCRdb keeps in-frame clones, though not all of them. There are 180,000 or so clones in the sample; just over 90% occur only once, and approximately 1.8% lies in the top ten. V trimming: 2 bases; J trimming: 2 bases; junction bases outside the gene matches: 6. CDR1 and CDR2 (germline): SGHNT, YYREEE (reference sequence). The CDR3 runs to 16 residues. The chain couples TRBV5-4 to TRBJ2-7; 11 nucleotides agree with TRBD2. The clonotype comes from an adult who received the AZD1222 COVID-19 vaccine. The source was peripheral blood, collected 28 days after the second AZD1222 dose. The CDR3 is CASSFDIAGGTYEQYF. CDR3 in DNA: TGTGCCAGCAGCTTCGACATAGCGGGGGGGACCTACGAGCAGTACTTC.